Sequencing of this T cell receptor beta chain was carried out in a study of CD8+CD57+ T cells in acquired aplastic anemia. Study background: CD4+ cell libraries from healthy donors averaged around 9.8 million reads.

Study results and limitations: Statistical testing detected no significant gap in CD8+ Simpson's diversity between patients and controls. Some 28 CD8+ CDR3 sequences occurred in both the patients and the controls.

The CDR3 has 16 residues. J lost 0 bases, V lost 4 bases, and 6 bases had no gene match. About this clonotype itself: Its specificity is unknown.

Genomic DNA served as template for TCR beta VDJ and CDR3 profiling. TCRdb fed the reads into MiXCR, producing one record per CDR3 protein. Among around 170,000 distinct CDR3 sequences listed, around 60% were seen once. V usage is TRBV12-3 or TRBV12-4 and J usage is TRBJ2-7, with 10 bases that match TRBD1. Sequencing was carried out using sorted CD4+, CD8+, or CD8+CD57+ T cells (not recorded which) from PBMCs. The sequence derives from a human donor in good health. CDR3 in DNA: TGTGCCAGCAGTTGGGGGACAGGGGTTTCCTCCTACGAGCAGTACTTC. Its translation is CASSWGTGVSSYEQYF.